These T cell receptor beta chains were read from a single sample in a study of cytomegalovirus exposure and HLA in healthy donors. The protocol was immunoSEQ multiplex PCR, while the TCRdb copy is restricted to in-frame clones and leaves out a portion. The sample holds approximately 120,000 clones, about nine tenths seen once. The sample consisted of PBMCs. All receptors derive from a woman between 18 and 29 years old in good health and CMV-seronegative. The CDR3 runs from the conserved cysteine through the conserved F or W. D genes are given only for firm matches.

V gene: TRBV6-5
D gene: TRBD1
CDR3 protein: CASSPGQGVPYEQYF

V gene: TRBV6-6
D gene: TRBD1
CDR3 protein: CASSYDRGTNTEAFF

V gene: TRBV25-1
D gene: .
CDR3 protein: CASSPKGGRAYEQYF

V gene: TRBV11-3
D gene: .
CDR3 protein: CASSSIDGNTIYF

V gene: TRBV18
D gene: TRBD1
CDR3 protein: CASSPWQGEETQYF

V gene: TRBV5-4
D gene: .
CDR3 protein: CASSRGMGDTEAFF

V gene: TRBV9
D gene: TRBD2
CDR3 protein: CASGAGSGRNEQFF

V gene: TRBV25-1
D gene: .
CDR3 protein: CASSLGRKDTQYF

V gene: TRBV9
D gene: TRBD2
CDR3 protein: CASSEGRRGASYNEQFF

V gene: TRBV5-1
D gene: TRBD1
CDR3 protein: CASRAGTAAEKLFF

V gene: TRBV2
D gene: .
CDR3 protein: CASISRSYNEQFF

V gene: TRBV9
D gene: TRBD1
CDR3 protein: CASSVGGTGDILNYGYTF

V gene: TRBV7-8
D gene: .
CDR3 protein: CASSLVRGGNTIYF

V gene: TRBV18
D gene: .
CDR3 protein: CASSRGLLTDTQYF

V gene: TRBV30
D gene: .
CDR3 protein: CAWSVLPGVEAFF

V gene: TRBV27
D gene: TRBD2
CDR3 protein: CASSSRLAGIETQYF

V gene: TRBV29-1
D gene: .
CDR3 protein: CSVESAGTNTGELFF

V gene: TRBV2
D gene: .
CDR3 protein: CASSPLSNTGELFF

V gene: TRBV28
D gene: TRBD1
CDR3 protein: CASKRGQGGQPQHF

V gene: TRBV4-3
D gene: .
CDR3 protein: CASSQGGGYGYTF

V gene: TRBV7-6
D gene: .
CDR3 protein: CASSLDRLGQFHEQFF

V gene: TRBV6-4
D gene: TRBD2
CDR3 protein: CASSDSGLADYNEQFF

V gene: TRBV2
D gene: .
CDR3 protein: CASSVLAPYEQYF

V gene: TRBV4-2
D gene: .
CDR3 protein: CASSQPDKEKLFF

V gene: TRBV7-6
D gene: .
CDR3 protein: CASSLAGGITDTQYF

V gene: TRBV6-1
D gene: .
CDR3 protein: CAGGPGLPPYGQYF

V gene: TRBV5-1
D gene: .
CDR3 protein: CASSLGTDGANEKLFF

V gene: TRBV18
D gene: .
CDR3 protein: CASSDDTAGYNEQFF

V gene: TRBV19
D gene: TRBD1
CDR3 protein: CASSNLLGDRSIQPQHF

V gene: TRBV27
D gene: TRBD1
CDR3 protein: CASSFGRDRNFYGYTF

V gene: TRBV19
D gene: .
CDR3 protein: CASSDPGSGTDTQYF

V gene: TRBV5-4
D gene: TRBD2
CDR3 protein: CASAGESYEQYF

V gene: TRBV27
D gene: TRBD1
CDR3 protein: CASSLSAGTGADGYTF

V gene: TRBV5-1
D gene: TRBD1
CDR3 protein: CASSRDSTPSYEQYF

V gene: TRBV9
D gene: .
CDR3 protein: CASSVGSSNFGETQYF

V gene: TRBV13
D gene: .
CDR3 protein: CASSLGLVAFSGANVLTF

V gene: TRBV7-2
D gene: .
CDR3 protein: CASSLRGDGYTF